This TCR beta chain came from a study of blood T cell repertoires in COVID-19. In the original analysis: Estimation of nucleated cell counts was performed using reference gene primer amplification. Generated by immunoSEQ multiplex PCR, the TCRdb table keeps only in-frame clones and is missing some. D and trimming were read from the DNA, whereas the V and J calls and clone size are those reported in that table. Of some 110,000 clones listed, approximately 88% were seen once; the top ten hold under 0.85%. Deletions cut 6 bases from V and 4 bases from J, with 9 bases between. CDR3 size: 12 residues. Per germline, CDR1 MGHDK and CDR2 SYGVNS.

The TCR sequence derives from a woman aged 70-85 years with acute or convalescent COVID-19. The sequenced sample consisted of peripheral blood. The J gene is TRBJ1-1, the V gene TRBV25-1; D is unresolved. CDR3 DNA: TGTGCCAGCAGGGGCGCGGGCACTGAAGCTTTCTTT. It encodes CASRGAGTEAFF. The whole variable domain, remainder taken from reference TRBV25-1 and TRBJ1-1, is EADIYQTPRYLVIGTGKKITLECSQTMGHDKMYWYQQDPGMELHLIHYSYGVNSTEKGDLSSESTVSRIRTEHFPLTLESARPSHTSQYLCASRGAGTEAFFGQGTRLTVV.